These 5 T cell receptor beta chains originate from one sample sequenced in a study of shared clonotypes between healthy human individuals. Clones were sequenced by immunoSEQ multiplex PCR, and TCRdb holds only the in-frame ones, with some missing. The data hold approximately 940,000 clones, with approximately 80% observed a single time. The sequenced sample consisted of memory CD4+ T cells sorted from blood. Regarding subset: CD45RA-negative fraction. These receptor sequences come from a man between 18 and 35 years old in good health.

This sequence joins TRBV29-1 and TRBJ2-3; D perhaps matches TRBD2 (5 bases). Trimming left V 4 bases short and J 4 bases short, with 12 bases between. Germline V gene lookup returns CDR1 SQVTM and CDR2 ANQGSEA. This CDR3 has 13 residues. The CDR3 region is CSVVSGVPDTQYF. The CDR3 DNA sequence: TGCAGCGTTGTATCCGGGGTACCAGATACGCAGTATTTT.

This clone was picked up a small number of times. The chain joins TRBV18 to TRBJ2-5, with D possibly being TRBD1 (6 bases). Germline V lookup: CDR1 KGHSH, CDR2 LQKENI. The CDR3 contains 16 residues. Deletions cut 4 bases from V and 4 bases from J, with 19 bases between. The CDR3 sequence: CASSLKRDIQGETQYF. Here the CDR3 DNA reads TGTGCCAGCTCACTTAAGAGGGACATACAGGGAGAGACCCAGTACTTC.

The rearrangement links TRBV6-1 to TRBJ1-1, with no clear D. V shed 0 bases and J shed 0 bases, with 11 bases lying between them. The germline V gene encodes CDR1 MNHNS and CDR2 SASEGT. The CDR3 has 16 residues. CDR3 DNA sequence: TGTGCCAGCAGTGAAGCGGGAGGGCTGATGAACACTGAAGCTTTCTTT. This encodes CASSEAGGLMNTEAFF.

This clone appeared a few times. V and J are TRBV6-1 and TRBJ2-7; TRBD1 matches at 7 bases. The CDR3 is made up of 15 amino acids. V lost 6 bases to trimming and J lost 1 base; unmatched junction nucleotides: 9. From germline, CDR1 is MNHNS and CDR2 SASEGT. As DNA, the CDR3 is TGTGCCAGCAGCACAGGGGACGCACAATCCTACGAGCAGTACTTC. Translated, it gives CASSTGDAQSYEQYF.

The sample holds many counts of this clone. This chain links TRBV2 with TRBJ1-4; the D is unclear. The germline gives CDR1 SNHLY, CDR2 FYNNEI. The CDR3 consists of 12 residues. V lost 6 bases and J 8 bases, leaving 10 bases between the germline ends. The chain's CDR3 is CASRSNTEKLFF. The CDR3 DNA is TGTGCCAGCAGATCGAACACCGAAAAACTGTTTTTT.